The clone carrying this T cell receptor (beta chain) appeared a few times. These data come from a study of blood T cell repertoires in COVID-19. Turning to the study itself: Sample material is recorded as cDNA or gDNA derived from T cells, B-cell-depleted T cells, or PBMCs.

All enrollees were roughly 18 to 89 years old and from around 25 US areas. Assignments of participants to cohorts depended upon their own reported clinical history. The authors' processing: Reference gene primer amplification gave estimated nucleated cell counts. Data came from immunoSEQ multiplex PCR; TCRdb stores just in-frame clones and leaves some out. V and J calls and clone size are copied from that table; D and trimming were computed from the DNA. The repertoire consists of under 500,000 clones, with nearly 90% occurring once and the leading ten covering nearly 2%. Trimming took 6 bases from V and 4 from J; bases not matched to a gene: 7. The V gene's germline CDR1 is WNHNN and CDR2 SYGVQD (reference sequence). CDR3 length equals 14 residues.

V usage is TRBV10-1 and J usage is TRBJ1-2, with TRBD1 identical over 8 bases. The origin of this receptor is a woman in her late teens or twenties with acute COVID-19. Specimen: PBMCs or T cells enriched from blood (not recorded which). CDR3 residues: CASRQDRDRYGYTF. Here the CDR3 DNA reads TGCGCCAGCAGGCAGGACAGGGACCGCTATGGCTACACCTTC.